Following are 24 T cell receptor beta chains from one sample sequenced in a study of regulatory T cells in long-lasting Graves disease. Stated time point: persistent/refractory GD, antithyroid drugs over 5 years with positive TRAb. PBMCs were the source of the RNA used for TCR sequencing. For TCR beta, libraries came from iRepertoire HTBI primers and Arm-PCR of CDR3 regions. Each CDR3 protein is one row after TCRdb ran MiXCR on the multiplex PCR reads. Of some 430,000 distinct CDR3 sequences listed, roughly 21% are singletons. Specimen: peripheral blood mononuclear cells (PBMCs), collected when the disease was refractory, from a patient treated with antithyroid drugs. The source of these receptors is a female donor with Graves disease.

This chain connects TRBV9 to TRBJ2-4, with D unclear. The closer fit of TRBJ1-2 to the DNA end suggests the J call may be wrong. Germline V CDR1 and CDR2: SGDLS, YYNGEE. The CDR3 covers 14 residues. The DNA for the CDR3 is TGTGCCAGCAGCTCGTTAGGTTCTGCTCGAGGCTACACCTTC. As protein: CASSSLGSARGYTF.

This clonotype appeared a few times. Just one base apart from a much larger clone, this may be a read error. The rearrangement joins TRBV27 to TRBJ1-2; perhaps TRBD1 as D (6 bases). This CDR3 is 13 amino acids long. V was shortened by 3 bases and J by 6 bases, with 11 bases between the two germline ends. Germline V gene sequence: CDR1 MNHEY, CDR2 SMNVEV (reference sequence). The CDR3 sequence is CASSFGGGHGYTF. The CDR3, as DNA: TGTGCCAGCAGTTTTGGGGGCGGCCATGGCTACACCTTC.

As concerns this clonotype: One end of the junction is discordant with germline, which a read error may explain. CDR3 nucleotide sequence: TGTGCCAGCGGCTTAGCACAGTACCAAGAGACCCAGTACTTC. Protein sequence: CASGLAQYQETQYF. This chain links TRBV11-1 with TRBJ2-5, with D unresolved. CDR3 length: 14 amino acids. From germline, CDR1 is SGHAT and CDR2 FQDESV (reference sequence).

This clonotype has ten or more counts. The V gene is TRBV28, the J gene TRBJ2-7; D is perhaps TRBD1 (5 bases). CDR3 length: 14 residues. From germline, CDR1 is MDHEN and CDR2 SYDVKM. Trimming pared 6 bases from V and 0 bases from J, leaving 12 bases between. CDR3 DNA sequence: TGTGCCAGCAGCCAGACAGCGAGCTCCTACGAGCAGTACTTC. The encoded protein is CASSQTASSYEQYF.

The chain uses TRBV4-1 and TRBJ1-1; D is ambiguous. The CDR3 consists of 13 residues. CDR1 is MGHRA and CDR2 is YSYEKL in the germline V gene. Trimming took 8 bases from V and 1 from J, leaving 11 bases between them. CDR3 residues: CASYGRRNTEAFF. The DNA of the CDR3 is TGCGCCAGCTACGGGCGACGGAACACTGAAGCTTTCTTT.

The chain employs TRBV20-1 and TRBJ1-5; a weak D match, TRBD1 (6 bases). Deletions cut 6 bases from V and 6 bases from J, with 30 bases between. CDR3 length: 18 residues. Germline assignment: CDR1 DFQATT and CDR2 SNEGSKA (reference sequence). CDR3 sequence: CSALIGARGQGNSQPQHF. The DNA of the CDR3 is TGCAGTGCCCTGATCGGTGCAAGGGGCCAGGGGAACAGTCAGCCCCAGCATTTT.

The CDR3 is CASSGTSGGLLYEQYF. CDR3 nucleotide sequence: TGTGCCAGCAGTGGGACTAGCGGGGGGCTACTCTACGAGCAGTACTTC. The V call is TRBV6-1, the J call TRBJ2-7, with 14 positions matching TRBD2. The V gene end was trimmed by 4 bases and the J gene end by 3 bases; junction bases not matched to a gene: 5. The CDR3 spans 16 residues. Germline assignment: CDR1 MNHNS and CDR2 SASEGT.

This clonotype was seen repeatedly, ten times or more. This CDR3 reads CASSLSRVGNEQYF. Here the CDR3 DNA reads TGTGCCAGCAGCTTGTCCAGGGTTGGCAACGAGCAGTACTTC. The chain joins TRBV7-2 to TRBJ2-7, with a possible D match to TRBD1 (5 bases). V lost 3 bases to trimming and J lost 5 bases, with 14 bases between them. Germline V gene data show CDR1 as SGHTA and CDR2 as FQGNSA. This CDR3 has 14 residues.

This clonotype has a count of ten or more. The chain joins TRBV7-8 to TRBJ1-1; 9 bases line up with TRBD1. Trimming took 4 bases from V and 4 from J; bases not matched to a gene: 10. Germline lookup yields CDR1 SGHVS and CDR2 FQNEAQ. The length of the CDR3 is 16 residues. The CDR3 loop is CASSWGGQGRSTEAFF. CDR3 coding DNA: TGTGCCAGCAGCTGGGGGGGACAGGGCCGAAGCACTGAAGCTTTCTTT.

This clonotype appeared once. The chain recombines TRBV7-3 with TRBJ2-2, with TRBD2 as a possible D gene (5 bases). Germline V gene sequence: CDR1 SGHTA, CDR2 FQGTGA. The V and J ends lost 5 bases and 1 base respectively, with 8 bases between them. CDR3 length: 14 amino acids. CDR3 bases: TGTGCCAGCAGCCCCCGGGGGAACACCGGGGAGCTGTTTTTT. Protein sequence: CASSPRGNTGELFF.

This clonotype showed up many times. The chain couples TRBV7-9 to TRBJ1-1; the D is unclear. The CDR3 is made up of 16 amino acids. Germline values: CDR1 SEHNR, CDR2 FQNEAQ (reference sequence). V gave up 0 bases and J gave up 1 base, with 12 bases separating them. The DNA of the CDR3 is TGTGCCAGCAGCTTAGCCCCATTAACGAAGAACACTGAAGCTTTCTTT. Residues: CASSLAPLTKNTEAFF.

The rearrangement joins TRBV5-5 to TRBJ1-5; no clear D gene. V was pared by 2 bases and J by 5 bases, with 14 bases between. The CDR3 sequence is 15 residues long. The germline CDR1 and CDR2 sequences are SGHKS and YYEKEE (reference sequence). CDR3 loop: CASSFYGDLDQPQHF. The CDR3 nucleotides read TGTGCCAGCAGCTTTTATGGAGATCTTGATCAGCCCCAGCATTTT.

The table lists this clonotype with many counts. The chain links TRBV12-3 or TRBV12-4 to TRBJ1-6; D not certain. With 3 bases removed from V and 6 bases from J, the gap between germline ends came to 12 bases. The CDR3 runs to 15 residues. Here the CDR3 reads CASSLWAATNSPLHF. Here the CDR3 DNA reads TGTGCCAGCAGTTTGTGGGCGGCCACTAATTCACCCCTCCACTTT.

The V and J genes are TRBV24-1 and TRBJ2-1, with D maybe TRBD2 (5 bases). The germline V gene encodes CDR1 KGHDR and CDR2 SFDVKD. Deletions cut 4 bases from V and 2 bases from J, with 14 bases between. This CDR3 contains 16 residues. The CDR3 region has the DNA TGTGCCACCAGTGACCTCACGCGGGCGGCCTACAATGAGCAGTTCTTC. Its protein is CATSDLTRAAYNEQFF.

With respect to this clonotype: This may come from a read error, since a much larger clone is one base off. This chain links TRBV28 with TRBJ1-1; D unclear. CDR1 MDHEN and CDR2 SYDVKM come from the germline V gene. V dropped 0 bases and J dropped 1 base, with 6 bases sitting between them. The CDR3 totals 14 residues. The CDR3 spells CASSLWEGNTEAFF. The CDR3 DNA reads TGTGCCAGCAGTTTATGGGAGGGGAACACTGAAGCTTTCTTT.

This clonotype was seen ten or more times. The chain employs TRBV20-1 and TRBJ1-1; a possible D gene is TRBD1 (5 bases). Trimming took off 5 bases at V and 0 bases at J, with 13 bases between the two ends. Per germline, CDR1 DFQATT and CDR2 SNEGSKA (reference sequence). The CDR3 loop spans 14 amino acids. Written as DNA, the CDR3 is TGCAGTGCTCGAAATGAGGGGCTGAACACTGAAGCTTTCTTT. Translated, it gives CSARNEGLNTEAFF.

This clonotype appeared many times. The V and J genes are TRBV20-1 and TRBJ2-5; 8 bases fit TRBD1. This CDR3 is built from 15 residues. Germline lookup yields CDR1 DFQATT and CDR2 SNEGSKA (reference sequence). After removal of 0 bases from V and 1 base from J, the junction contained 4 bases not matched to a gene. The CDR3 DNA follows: TGCAGTGCTAGAGATCGGACAGGGATCCAAGAGACCCAGTACTTC. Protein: CSARDRTGIQETQYF.

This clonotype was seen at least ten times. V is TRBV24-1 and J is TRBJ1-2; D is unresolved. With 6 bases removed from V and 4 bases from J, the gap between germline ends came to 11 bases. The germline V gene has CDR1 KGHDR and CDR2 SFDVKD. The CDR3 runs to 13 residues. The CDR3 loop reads CATSQADSYGYTF. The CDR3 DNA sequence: TGTGCCACCAGTCAAGCAGACTCCTATGGCTACACCTTC.

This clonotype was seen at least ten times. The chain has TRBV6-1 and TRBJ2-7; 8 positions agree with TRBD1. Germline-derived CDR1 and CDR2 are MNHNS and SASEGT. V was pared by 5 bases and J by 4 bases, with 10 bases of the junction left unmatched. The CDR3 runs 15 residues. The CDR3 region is CASSPQTGVRYEQYF. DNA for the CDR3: TGTGCCAGCAGTCCACAGACAGGGGTCCGTTACGAGCAGTACTTC.

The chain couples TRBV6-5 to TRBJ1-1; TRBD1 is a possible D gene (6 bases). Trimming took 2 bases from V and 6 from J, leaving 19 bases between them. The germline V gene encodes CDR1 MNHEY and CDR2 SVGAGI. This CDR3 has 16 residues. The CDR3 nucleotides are TGTGCCAGCAGTTACATCAGGGACACTGTGAAGGCTGAAGCTTTCTTT. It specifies CASSYIRDTVKAEAFF.

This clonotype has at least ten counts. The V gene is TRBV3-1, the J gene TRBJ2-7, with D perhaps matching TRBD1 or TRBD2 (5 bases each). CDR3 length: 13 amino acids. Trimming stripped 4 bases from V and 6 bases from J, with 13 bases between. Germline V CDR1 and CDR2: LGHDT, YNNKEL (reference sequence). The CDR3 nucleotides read TGTGCCAGCAGCCGGGACCAGAGGAGCGAGCAGTACTTC. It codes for CASSRDQRSEQYF.

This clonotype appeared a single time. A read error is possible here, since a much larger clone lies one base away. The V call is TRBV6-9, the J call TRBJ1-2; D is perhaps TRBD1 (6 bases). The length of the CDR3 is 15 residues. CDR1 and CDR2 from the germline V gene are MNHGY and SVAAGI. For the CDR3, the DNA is TGTGCCAGCGGTTACGAAGGGGGAATTAACTATGGCTACACCTTC. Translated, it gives CASGYEGGINYGYTF.

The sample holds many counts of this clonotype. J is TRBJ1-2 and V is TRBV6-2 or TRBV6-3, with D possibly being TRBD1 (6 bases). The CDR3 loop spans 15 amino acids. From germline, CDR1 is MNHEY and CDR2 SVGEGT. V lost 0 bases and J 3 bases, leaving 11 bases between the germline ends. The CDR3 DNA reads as TGTGCCAGCAGTTACTCCCGCCAGGGGTACTATGGCTACACCTTC. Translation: CASSYSRQGYYGYTF.

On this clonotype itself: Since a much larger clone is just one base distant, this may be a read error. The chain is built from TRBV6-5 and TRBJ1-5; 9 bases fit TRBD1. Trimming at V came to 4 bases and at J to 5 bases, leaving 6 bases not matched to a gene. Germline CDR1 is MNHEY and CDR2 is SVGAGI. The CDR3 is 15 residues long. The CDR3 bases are TGTGCCAGCAGTTGTACCGGGACAGGGCATCAGCCCCAGCATTTT. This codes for CASSCTGTGHQPQHF.